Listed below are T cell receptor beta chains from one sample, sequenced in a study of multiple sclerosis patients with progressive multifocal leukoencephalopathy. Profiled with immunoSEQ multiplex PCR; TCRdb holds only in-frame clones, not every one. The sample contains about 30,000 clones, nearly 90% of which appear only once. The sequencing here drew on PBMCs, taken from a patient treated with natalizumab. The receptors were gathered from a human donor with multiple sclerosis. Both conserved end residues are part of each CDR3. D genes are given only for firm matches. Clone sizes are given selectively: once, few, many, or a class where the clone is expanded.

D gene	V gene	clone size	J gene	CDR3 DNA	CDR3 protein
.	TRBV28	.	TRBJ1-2	TGTGCCAGCATTCCTCAAGGGTACACCTTC	CASIPQGYTF
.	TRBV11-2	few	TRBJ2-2	TGTGCCAGCAGCCGGGGGGCAGGCGGGGAGCTGTTTTTT	CASSRGAGGELFF
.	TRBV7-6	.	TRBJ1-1	TGTGCCAGCAGCAACAGGGTAGGCACTGAAGCTTTCTTT	CASSNRVGTEAFF
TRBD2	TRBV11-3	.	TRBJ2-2	TGTGCCAGCAGCTTACGAGCGGGGGGGCGCACCGGGGAGCTGTTTTTT	CASSLRAGGRTGELFF
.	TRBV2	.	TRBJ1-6	TGTGCCAGCACCGCCAGCCTTAATTCACCCCTCCACTTT	CASTASLNSPLHF
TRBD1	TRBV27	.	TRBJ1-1	TGTGCCAGCAGTCCTGCTAACAGGGGGTTGATGAACACTGAAGCTTTCTTT	CASSPANRGLMNTEAFF
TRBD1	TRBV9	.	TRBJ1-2	TGTGCCAGCAGCGTTGAGGCAGGGGGCGTCTATGGCTACACCTTC	CASSVEAGGVYGYTF
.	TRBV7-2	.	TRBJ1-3	TGTGCCAGCAGCTTATACCGTGAGGGACCTGGAAACACCATATATTTT	CASSLYREGPGNTIYF
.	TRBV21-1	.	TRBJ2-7	TGTGCCAGCAGCAAGACCGGACTAGTTTTTTACGAGCAGTACTTC	CASSKTGLVFYEQYF
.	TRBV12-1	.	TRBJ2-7	TGTGCCAGCAGCTTTGTCCGGGACAGGAGCTCCTACGAGCAGTACTTC	CASSFVRDRSSYEQYF
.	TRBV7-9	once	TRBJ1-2	TGTGCCAGCAGCTTTACAGAGAACTATGGCTACACCTTC	CASSFTENYGYTF
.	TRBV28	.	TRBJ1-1	TGTGCCAGCAGTTTCTCCTTACAACTGAGGGAGTCGAACACTGAAGCTTTCTTT	CASSFSLQLRESNTEAFF
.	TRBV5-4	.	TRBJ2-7	TGTGCCAGCAGCCGCGCTGTGGGGAGCCTCTACGAGCAGTACTTC	CASSRAVGSLYEQYF
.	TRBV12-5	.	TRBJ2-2	TGTGCTAGTGGCTACCGGGGGCGGCCACTATCGAACACCGGGGAGCTGTTTTTT	CASGYRGRPLSNTGELFF
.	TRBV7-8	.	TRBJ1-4	TGTGCCAGCAGCTTAGCCTTAGGGGTGGAAAAACTGTTTTTT	CASSLALGVEKLFF
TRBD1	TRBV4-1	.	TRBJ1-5	TGCGCCAGCAGCGGGGTTGGGACAGGGAGCAATCAGCCCCAGCATTTT	CASSGVGTGSNQPQHF
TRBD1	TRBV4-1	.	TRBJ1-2	TGCGCCAGCAGCCAAGGAGGGACAGGGAACTATGGCTACACCTTC	CASSQGGTGNYGYTF
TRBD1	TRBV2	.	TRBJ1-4	TGTGCCAGCAGTGTCTCAGGGGGAAAACTGTTTTTT	CASSVSGGKLFF
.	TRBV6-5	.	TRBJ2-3	TGTGCCAGCAGTTACGTGGGGACAGATACGCAGTATTTT	CASSYVGTDTQYF
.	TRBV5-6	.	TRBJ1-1	TGTGCCAGCAGCTTAGGGGCTTTGAACACTGAAGCTTTCTTT	CASSLGALNTEAFF
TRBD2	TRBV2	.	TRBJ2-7	TGTGCCAGCAGTGAACCTCGCGATCAGCCGGGACTAGGCTACTTCGAGCAGTACTTC	CASSEPRDQPGLGYFEQYF
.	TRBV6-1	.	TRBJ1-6	TGTGCCAGCAGAGCTTCCGTCCTCCACTTT	CASRASVLHF
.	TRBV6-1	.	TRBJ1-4	TGTGCCAGCAGTGAAGCAGGGCTGGGTGAAAAACTGTTTTTT	CASSEAGLGEKLFF
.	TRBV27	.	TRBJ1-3	TGTGCCAGCAGTCCCCGCGGGGTCGGTGGAAACACCATATATTTT	CASSPRGVGGNTIYF
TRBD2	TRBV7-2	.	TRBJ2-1	TGTGCCAGCAGCTTCATCCCCTCTCTCCGGCGGGGGGACAATGAGCAGTTCTTC	CASSFIPSLRRGDNEQFF
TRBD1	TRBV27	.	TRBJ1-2	TGTGCCAGCAGTTTGACAGGGGTTACTAACTATGGCTACACCTTC	CASSLTGVTNYGYTF
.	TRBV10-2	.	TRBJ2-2	TGCGCCAGCAGGGACAGCCAGTTCGGGGAGCTGTTTTTT	CASRDSQFGELFF
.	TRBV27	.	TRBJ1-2	TGTGCCAGCACCCGGGCCCAAGGTGGGAACTATGGCTACACCTTC	CASTRAQGGNYGYTF
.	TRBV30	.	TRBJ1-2	TGTGCCTGGAGTGTGAGGCAGGCGAATGGCTACACCTTC	CAWSVRQANGYTF
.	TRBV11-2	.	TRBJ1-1	TGTGCCAGCAGCCTGATTGGGTACACTGAAGCTTTCTTT	CASSLIGYTEAFF
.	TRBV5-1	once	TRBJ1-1	TGCGCCAGCAGCTTGGCAGGTGGGAACACTGAAGCTTTCTTT	CASSLAGGNTEAFF
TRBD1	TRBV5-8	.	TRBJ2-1	TGTGCCAGCAGTAATCGACAGGGAATTAGGGATGAGCAGTTCTTC	CASSNRQGIRDEQFF
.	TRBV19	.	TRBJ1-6	TGTGCCACATCCGTGGGGCGGGATAATTCACCCCTCCACTTT	CATSVGRDNSPLHF
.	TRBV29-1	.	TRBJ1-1	TGCAGCGTGGTGGGGGAGACTGAAGCTTTCTTT	CSVVGETEAFF
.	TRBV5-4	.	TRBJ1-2	TGTGCCAGCAGCCCCAAGTCCCTACAGGGTACGAGGGACTATGGCTACACCTTC	CASSPKSLQGTRDYGYTF
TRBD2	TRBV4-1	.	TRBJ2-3	TGCGCCAGCAGCCAAGCCGGACTAGCTGGGGATACGCAGTATTTT	CASSQAGLAGDTQYF
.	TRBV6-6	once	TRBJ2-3	TGTGCCAGCAGTTACGCAGGGAGCACAGATACGCAGTATTTT	CASSYAGSTDTQYF
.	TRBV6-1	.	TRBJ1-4	TGTGCCAGCAGTGAGCCGGACAGACAAAATGAAAAACTGTTTTTT	CASSEPDRQNEKLFF
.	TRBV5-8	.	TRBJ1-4	TGTGCCAGCAGCTTCGGACAGTCAACTAATGAAAAACTGTTTTTT	CASSFGQSTNEKLFF